A selection of T cell receptor beta chains follows, all from one sample in a study of T cell responses to AZD1222 COVID-19 vaccine. TCRdb's table, derived via immunoSEQ multiplex PCR, lists solely in-frame clones and lacks some. The sample lists about 140,000 clones, roughly 92% occurring once. The input for sequencing was peripheral blood, taken on day 0 of AZD1222 vaccination. The receptors were sampled from an adult in good health. Both conserved end residues are part of each CDR3. The D gene is left open where the match is weak. The size field is filled for only some rows; it gives once, few, many or a size class.

DNA	CDR3	V	size	D	J
TGCGCCAGCAGCGGGGGTTCGTCTGGGACAGTTTACACCTTC	CASSGGSSGTVYTF	TRBV5-1	.	TRBD1	TRBJ1-2
TGTGCCAGCAGGGCGGGACTAATAGAGACCCAGTACTTC	CASRAGLIETQYF	TRBV6-6	few	TRBD2	TRBJ2-5
TGTGCCAGCAGCCAATCAGGGGGGGACTACGAGCAGTACTTC	CASSQSGGDYEQYF	TRBV9	.	.	TRBJ2-7
TGTGCCAGCAGCTTTCGGACAGTTAATTCACCCCTCCACTTT	CASSFRTVNSPLHF	TRBV7-9	.	.	TRBJ1-6
TGTGCCAGCCGCCAGACCGTAGAATATGGCTACACCTTC	CASRQTVEYGYTF	TRBV6-5	.	.	TRBJ1-2
TGCGCCAGCAGCCACGCGGGCAGGGCTTTATACGAGCAGTACTTC	CASSHAGRALYEQYF	TRBV4-1	.	.	TRBJ2-7
TGCAGCGTTGGTTCACGGCTAGCGGGAGGGCCCAATGAGCAGTTCTTC	CSVGSRLAGGPNEQFF	TRBV29-1	.	TRBD2	TRBJ2-1
TGTGCCAGCAGCCCGAGGGGCGGAATTAATGAAAAACTGTTTTTT	CASSPRGGINEKLFF	TRBV7-8	.	.	TRBJ1-4
TGTGCCAGCAGCCGCCGGGGGAGCGGGGGGGCCTACAATGAGCAGTTCTTC	CASSRRGSGGAYNEQFF	TRBV7-2	.	TRBD2	TRBJ2-1
TGCGCCAGCAGCCTACCCCCCGGGACTAGCAGACCAATGGAGCAGTTCTTC	CASSLPPGTSRPMEQFF	TRBV5-1	.	TRBD2	TRBJ2-1
TGTGCCAGCAGTCAGGGGGCGCAGGAGACCCAGTACTTC	CASSQGAQETQYF	TRBV6-2/TRBV6-3	.	TRBD1	TRBJ2-5
TGTGCCAGCAGTGAAAGGACCTGGAACACTGAAGCTTTCTTT	CASSERTWNTEAFF	TRBV2	.	.	TRBJ1-1
TGTGCCAGTAGTATTGGAGGGTCTAATGAAAAACTGTTTTTT	CASSIGGSNEKLFF	TRBV19	.	.	TRBJ1-4
TGCGCCAGCAGCCAAGTAGGCCCCCAGATCTATGGCTACACCTTC	CASSQVGPQIYGYTF	TRBV4-1	once	.	TRBJ1-2
TGTGCCAGCAGCTTAGATTCAGGGATCGGCGGCTACACCTTC	CASSLDSGIGGYTF	TRBV7-3	.	.	TRBJ1-2
TGTGCCAGCAGTTTTATCCATGAGCAGTTCTTC	CASSFIHEQFF	TRBV12-3/TRBV12-4	.	.	TRBJ2-1
TGTGCCAGCAGGCCCTCGGACGAGCAGTACTTC	CASRPSDEQYF	TRBV6-4	.	.	TRBJ2-7
TGTGCCAGCAGTTTTTCGACTAGTATGCGAGAGACCCAGTACTTC	CASSFSTSMRETQYF	TRBV27	.	.	TRBJ2-5
TGTGCCAGCAGCGAGGGGGGGGCAACAGATACGCAGTATTTT	CASSEGGATDTQYF	TRBV19	.	.	TRBJ2-3
TGTGCCAGCAGCTTGGGACAGGGGGCTTTTGCTGAGCAGTTCTTC	CASSLGQGAFAEQFF	TRBV7-9	.	TRBD1	TRBJ2-1
TGTGCCAGCAGCTTAGGCGCGGGAGGGTACAATGAGCAGTTCTTC	CASSLGAGGYNEQFF	TRBV11-3	.	TRBD2	TRBJ2-1
TGTGCCAGCAGCTCGTCAGGGGGCACCGGGGAGCTGTTTTTT	CASSSSGGTGELFF	TRBV7-9	.	TRBD1	TRBJ2-2
TGTGCCAGCAGCCAAATGGGTGCCCCCCAAGAGACCCAGTACTTC	CASSQMGAPQETQYF	TRBV7-9	once	.	TRBJ2-5
TGTGCCAGTAGTATAGCGGCAGGGGGATTCAACGAGCAGTACTTC	CASSIAAGGFNEQYF	TRBV19	.	TRBD1	TRBJ2-7
TGTGCCAGCAGGGGACCGGGACAGAAAGCTTTCTTT	CASRGPGQKAFF	TRBV6-5	.	TRBD1	TRBJ1-1
TGTGCCAGCAGCCATGGGGGGGGGCGCTACAATGAGCAGTTCTTC	CASSHGGGRYNEQFF	TRBV3-1/TRBV3-2	.	.	TRBJ2-1
TGTGCCAGCAGCTTAGTGGCTAGCGGGGGGGCCGTCGACACCGGGGAGCTGTTTTTT	CASSLVASGGAVDTGELFF	TRBV7-8	once	TRBD2	TRBJ2-2
TGTGCCAGCAGTGAAACGAGTGAGCAGTTCTTC	CASSETSEQFF	TRBV2	once	.	TRBJ2-1
TGTGCCTGGATTTCCGGGACTACCTTTACCGGGGAGCTGTTTTTT	CAWISGTTFTGELFF	TRBV30	.	TRBD2	TRBJ2-2
TGTGCCAGCAGCACCCTCCCCCCACAGGGAGGCTATGGCTACACCTTC	CASSTLPPQGGYGYTF	TRBV9	.	.	TRBJ1-2
TGTGCCAGCAGCCTCCGGACGCAAGATAATTCACCCCTCCACTTT	CASSLRTQDNSPLHF	TRBV7-9	once	.	TRBJ1-6
TGTGCTAGTGGTTTGGTACTCGGGAGAGAGCCCCCCGAGCAGTACTTC	CASGLVLGREPPEQYF	TRBV12-5	.	.	TRBJ2-7
TGTGCCAGCAGCGGTCAGGGTTCGGCTGAAGCTTTCTTT	CASSGQGSAEAFF	TRBV27	once	.	TRBJ1-1
TGCGCCAGCAGCCAAGATGCCCACGAGCAGTACTTC	CASSQDAHEQYF	TRBV4-1	.	.	TRBJ2-7
TGTGCCAGCAGCTTAGGGGTCGGAGTTAACTATGGCTACACCTTC	CASSLGVGVNYGYTF	TRBV7-2	.	.	TRBJ1-2
TGTGCCAGCAGCGCCGCCGGGACTAGCGGCTACGAGCAGTACTTC	CASSAAGTSGYEQYF	TRBV28	.	TRBD2	TRBJ2-7
TGTGCCAGCAGCCCCGAACAAACATCTAGCGGGAGAGAGGATGAGCAGTTCTTC	CASSPEQTSSGREDEQFF	TRBV9	once	TRBD2	TRBJ2-1
TGCACCAGCAGCCCTTTACCTAGCGTTTTAACCTACGAGCAGTACTTC	CTSSPLPSVLTYEQYF	TRBV1	.	.	TRBJ2-7
TGTGCCAGCAGCCGCAGGGCGGGAGTCTCCTACGAGCAGTACTTC	CASSRRAGVSYEQYF	TRBV5-6	.	TRBD2	TRBJ2-7
TGTGCCAGCAGCTCGGTTAACTACGAGCAGTACTTC	CASSSVNYEQYF	TRBV7-8	.	.	TRBJ2-7
TGTGCCTGGAAGGCTAGCGGGAGCGCAGATACGCAGTATTTT	CAWKASGSADTQYF	TRBV30	.	TRBD2	TRBJ2-3
TGTGCCAGCAGTTTAAACAGGGGGCCTTACGAGCAGTACTTC	CASSLNRGPYEQYF	TRBV27	.	TRBD1	TRBJ2-7